One and the same sample provided the 3 T cell receptor beta chains below, sequenced in a study of blood T cell repertoires in COVID-19. Only in-frame clones appear in the TCRdb table, and some are missing; sequencing was by immunoSEQ multiplex PCR. The sample lists 200,000 to 250,000 clones; under 90% were seen once. What was sequenced was peripheral blood. Receptor source: a woman of 80 years or more with COVID-19, enrolled during active disease.

The chain combines TRBV7-3 with TRBJ2-7; D is possibly TRBD1 (6 bases). Trimming pared 5 bases from V and 3 bases from J, leaving 14 bases between. This CDR3 spans 14 amino acids. CDR1 is SGHTA, CDR2 FQGTGA, per germline. CDR3 residues: CASSRGGGGYEQYF. The CDR3 nucleotides are TGTGCCAGCAGCCGGGGTGGGGGCGGCTACGAGCAGTACTTC.

J is TRBJ1-6 and V is TRBV5-5; 7 bases map to TRBD1. CDR3 length equals 18 residues. Trimming cost V 4 bases and J 5 bases; bases outside gene matches: 15. Looked up from germline, CDR1 is SGHKS and CDR2 is YYEKEE (reference sequence). For the CDR3, the DNA is TGTGCCAGCAGCCCGACGCACCTCGTGGGACAGAATAATTCACCCCTCCACTTT. Protein sequence: CASSPTHLVGQNNSPLHF. The complete variable domain, with remaining parts taken from reference TRBV5-5 and TRBJ1-6, reads DAGVTQSPTHLIKTRGQQVTLRCSPISGHKSVSWYQQVLGQGPQFIFQYYEKEERGRGNFPDRFSARQFPNYSSELNVNALLLGDSALYLCASSPTHLVGQNNSPLHFGNGTRLTVT.

This clone was counted once. This rearrangement joins TRBV12-3 or TRBV12-4 to TRBJ2-4, with a possible D match to TRBD2 (6 bases). V gave up 5 bases and J gave up 9 bases, with 14 bases separating them. The CDR3 is made up of 13 amino acids. The CDR3 here is CASSGRDLGIQYF. Here the CDR3 DNA reads TGTGCCAGCAGTGGCCGGGACTTGGGCATTCAGTACTTC.